This T cell receptor beta chain was found in a study of T cell responses to AZD1222 COVID-19 vaccine. Study-level points and caveats: The study reported that nearly half of spike-specific TCRs target unmutated variant regions. The donors showed a predominance of white British ancestry and of females, with possible underestimation of clonal diversity.

As regards this clone: Its cognate antigen is unknown.

The CDR3 is made up of 15 amino acids. The J segment lost 8 bases and the V segment lost 4 bases, leaving 7 bases of the junction unmatched. CDR1 is SGHVS, CDR2 FNYEAQ, per germline. This table comes from immunoSEQ multiplex PCR, and its TCRdb copy is limited to in-frame clones, with some not included. The data show about 55,000 clones, with around 90% seen just once and less than 2% held by the top ten. The sequence came from an adult in good health. The source material was peripheral blood, sampled on day 0 of AZD1222 vaccination. This chain links TRBV7-6 with TRBJ2-1; 11 bases map to TRBD2. The CDR3 DNA follows: TGTGCCAGCAGCTCCATTAGCGGGAGGGCCGATGAGCAGTTCTTC. Translation: CASSSISGRADEQFF.